One sample yielded the 22 T cell receptor beta chains listed below, sequenced in a study of regulatory T cells in long-lasting Graves disease. Sequencing libraries for TCR beta were prepared with iRepertoire HTBI primers and Arm-PCR of CDR3 regions. One entry per CDR3 protein, called by TCRdb with MiXCR from the multiplex PCR reads. The profile shows approximately 400,000 distinct CDR3 sequences, approximately 15% of them singletons. Time point in this sample: newly diagnosed GD, antithyroid drugs for less than 3 months. Construction of the TCR library relied on RNA isolated from PBMCs. The same data also went into a second study, on T cells in Graves' hyperthyroidism and ophthalmopathy.

The source was peripheral blood mononuclear cells (PBMCs), collected at new diagnosis, from a patient treated with antithyroid drugs. All receptors derive from a woman in her 30s with Graves disease.

The chain uses TRBV24-1 and TRBJ2-1, with D perhaps TRBD1 (5 bases). The germline CDR1 and CDR2 sequences are KGHDR and SFDVKD. V was trimmed by 6 bases and J by 8 bases, leaving 19 bases between them. This CDR3 has 15 amino acids. CDR3 DNA: TGTGCCACCAGTAGGTATAACCAGGGCTCCGATGAGCAGTTCTTC. This gives the protein CATSRYNQGSDEQFF.

The table lists this clonotype with many counts. The J gene is TRBJ1-1, the V gene TRBV12-3 or TRBV12-4, with a tentative D call TRBD1 (6 bases). CDR3 length: 15 residues. Between the trimmed V and J ends, which lost 2 bases and 3 bases, there was a span of 13 bases. CDR3 in amino acids: CASSLIQGAYTEAFF. DNA for the CDR3: TGTGCCAGCAGTTTAATACAGGGCGCGTACACTGAAGCTTTCTTT.

A few counts support this clonotype. The V and J genes are TRBV5-4 and TRBJ2-2; 10 positions match TRBD1. From germline, CDR1 is SGHNT and CDR2 YYREEE (reference sequence). The junction had 10 bases not matched to a gene; V was cut back by 4 bases and J by 4 bases. CDR3 length: 17 residues. The DNA of the CDR3 is TGTGCCAGCAGCCCCGCTGGGGACAGGGGCGTCACCGGGGAGCTGTTTTTT. This sequence encodes CASSPAGDRGVTGELFF.

The chain combines TRBV19 with TRBJ2-3; D unclear. The CDR3 runs 11 residues. Germline values: CDR1 LNHDA, CDR2 SQIVND (reference sequence). V shed 7 bases and J shed 0 bases, with 2 bases lying between them. The CDR3 loop reads CASMSTDTQYF. In nucleotides, the CDR3 is TGTGCCAGTATGAGCACAGATACGCAGTATTTT.

Many counts were recorded for this clonotype. This sequence joins TRBV6-2 or TRBV6-3 and TRBJ2-7; D call uncertain. The V end was cut by 2 bases, the J end by 1 base, with 9 bases between. The CDR3 is 14 amino acids. The germline V gene has CDR1 MNHEY and CDR2 SVGEGT. In nucleotides, the CDR3 is TGTGCCAGCAGTTACGGCCCGATTTCCTACGAGCAGTACTTC. Encoded protein: CASSYGPISYEQYF.

To note about this clonotype: A read error may explain this, as a much larger clone is one base away. Here the CDR3 omits its conserved ending phenylalanine or tryptophan, so a read error is the likely source. The J gene is TRBJ1-2, the V gene TRBV3-1; D is uncertain. The V end lost 3 bases, the J end lost 4 bases, and 3 bases lay between the germline ends. Germline V gives CDR1 LGHDT, CDR2 YNNKEL (reference sequence). This CDR3 has 11 residues. The CDR3 coding sequence is TGTGCCAGCAGCCACCTCTATGGCTACACCCTC. Its protein is CASSHLYGYTL.

The chain links TRBV27 to TRBJ1-2; D unresolved. The CDR3 runs 14 residues. The germline V gene has CDR1 MNHEY and CDR2 SMNVEV (reference sequence). Trimming pared 5 bases from V and 5 bases from J, leaving 15 bases between. CDR3 residues: CASSPGLGSYGYTF. For the CDR3, the DNA is TGTGCCAGCAGTCCAGGATTGGGAAGTTATGGCTACACCTTC.

This clonotype was observed at least ten times. The chain recombines TRBV28 with TRBJ1-5, with D possibly being TRBD1 (6 bases). The V end lost 4 bases, the J end lost 1 base, and 14 bases lay between the germline ends. Germline assignment: CDR1 MDHEN and CDR2 SYDVKM. The CDR3 length is 16 residues. CDR3 sequence reads: CASSSNRDTSNQPQHF. The DNA for the CDR3 is TGTGCCAGCAGTTCGAACCGGGACACCAGCAATCAGCCCCAGCATTTT.

The sample holds many counts of this clonotype. The rearrangement joins TRBV20-1 to TRBJ2-5, with 7 bases matching TRBD2. This CDR3 contains 16 residues. Losses at the gene ends were 3 bases for V and 0 bases for J; bases not matched to a gene: 10. Germline CDR1 is DFQATT and CDR2 is SNEGSKA (reference sequence). CDR3: CSASLLTSLYQETQYF. The CDR3 DNA follows: TGCAGTGCTAGCCTTTTGACTAGCCTGTACCAAGAGACCCAGTACTTC.

The table lists this clonotype with many counts. The rearrangement uses TRBV7-9 and TRBJ2-1; TRBD1 or TRBD2 may be the D gene (6 bases each). CDR1 is SEHNR and CDR2 is FQNEAQ in the germline V gene (reference sequence). This CDR3 spans 18 amino acids. V lost 5 bases to trimming and J lost 10 bases, with 30 bases between them. CDR3 in amino acids: CASSGTGGPSKRGNEQFF. Written as DNA, the CDR3 is TGTGCCAGCAGCGGAACAGGAGGGCCCTCGAAAAGGGGGAACGAGCAGTTCTTC.

This clonotype was observed once. V is TRBV29-1 and J is TRBJ2-7; D is perhaps TRBD1 or TRBD2 (6 bases each). Trimming took 6 bases from V and 2 from J, leaving 14 bases between them. CDR3 length: 13 residues. CDR1 SQVTM and CDR2 ANQGSEA come from the germline V gene. CDR3: CSVIWGATYEQYF. Here the CDR3 DNA reads TGCAGCGTAATATGGGGGGCCACCTACGAGCAGTACTTC.

In its sample, this clonotype was seen a few times. Compared with germline, one end of the junction differs, possibly owing to a read error. This chain's CDR3 is CASSVAGLNEQFF. The CDR3 DNA follows: TGTGCCAGCAGCGTAGCGGGGCTCAATGAGCAGTTCTTC. The rearrangement links TRBV7-8 to TRBJ2-1; 8 nucleotides agree with TRBD2. CDR1 is SGHVS and CDR2 is FQNEAQ in the germline V gene. CDR3 length equals 13 residues.

This clonotype was observed many times. The chain has TRBV7-2 and TRBJ1-4; 11 nucleotides line up with TRBD1. V gave up 5 bases and J gave up 8 bases; unmatched junction bases: 7. The CDR3 covers 15 residues. Germline loops: CDR1 SGHTA, CDR2 FQGNSA. The CDR3 reads CASSAGTGGGEKLFF. The CDR3 coding sequence is TGTGCCAGCAGCGCTGGGACAGGGGGGGGGGAAAAACTGTTTTTT.

This clonotype was observed at least ten times. This CDR3 is CASSGDSLTEAFF. The CDR3 DNA sequence: TGTGCCAGCAGCGGGGACAGTCTGACTGAAGCTTTCTTT. The chain employs TRBV7-8 and TRBJ1-1, with 7 bases matching TRBD1. Trimming cost V 5 bases and J 5 bases; bases outside gene matches: 5. CDR1 SGHVS and CDR2 FQNEAQ come from the germline V gene. There are 13 residues in the CDR3.

Ten or more counts support this clonotype. This chain links TRBV27 with TRBJ2-5; 9 bases agree with TRBD2. The CDR3 consists of 18 residues. Germline CDR1 and CDR2: MNHEY and SMNVEV (reference sequence). Germline trimming cut 5 bases from V and 0 bases from J; bases unmatched to any gene: 13. The CDR3 sequence is CASSPLGASGADQETQYF. CDR3 sequence (DNA): TGTGCCAGCAGTCCGCTAGGGGCTAGCGGGGCGGACCAAGAGACCCAGTACTTC.

There are a few counts of this clonotype. This chain connects TRBV7-7 to TRBJ2-7; D possibly corresponds to TRBD2 (6 bases). Germline values: CDR1 SSHAT, CDR2 FNYEAQ (reference sequence). This CDR3 is 15 amino acids long. Trimming stripped 1 base from V and 5 bases from J, with 15 bases between. The CDR3 spells CASSLGPGVDNEQYF. DNA for the CDR3: TGTGCCAGCAGCTTAGGACCGGGGGTGGACAACGAGCAGTACTTC.

As concerns this clonotype: This may be a read error, as it is one base from a much larger clone. This rearrangement joins TRBV10-3 to TRBJ2-1; tentatively, D is TRBD1 (6 bases). The CDR3 is made up of 15 amino acids. Between the trimmed V and J ends, which lost 4 bases and 3 bases, there was a span of 13 bases. The germline V gene encodes CDR1 ENHRY and CDR2 SYGVKD. The CDR3 here is CAISGEQGSYNEQFF. CDR3 nucleotides: TGTGCCATCAGTGGGGAACAGGGCAGCTACAATGAGCAGTTCTTC.

The table lists this clonotype with many counts. Written as DNA, the CDR3 is TGCAGTGCCCGAATCTACTACGAGCAGTACTTC. Its translation is CSARIYYEQYF. The chain links TRBV20-1 to TRBJ2-7; no clear D gene. Looked up from germline, CDR1 is DFQATT and CDR2 is SNEGSKA (reference sequence). The CDR3 consists of 11 residues. V lost 6 bases, J lost 3 bases, and 9 bases lay in between.

This clonotype was counted at least ten times. CDR3 loop: CASSPTVEMAQYF. The CDR3 DNA reads as TGTGCCAGCAGCCCGACAGTGGAGATGGCCCAGTACTTC. This chain links TRBV6-1 with TRBJ2-5, with D possibly being TRBD1 (5 bases). This CDR3 has 13 amino acids. V was pared by 6 bases and J by 9 bases, with 17 bases between. Germline V lookup: CDR1 MNHNS, CDR2 SASEGT.

The table lists this clonotype with many counts. V is TRBV7-3 and J is TRBJ1-1, with D uncertain. Trimming cost V 1 base and J 1 base, with 7 bases left between them. Germline V lookup: CDR1 SGHTA, CDR2 FQGTGA. This CDR3 is 14 amino acids long. DNA of the CDR3: TGTGCCAGCAGCTTAATGGGATCGAACACTGAAGCTTTCTTT. Amino acids: CASSLMGSNTEAFF.

This clonotype showed up many times. The chain recombines TRBV20-1 with TRBJ2-3, with 10 bases matching TRBD2. The CDR3 sequence is 13 residues long. Trimming removed 8 bases from V and 2 bases from J; junction bases left unmatched: 4. Germline V gives CDR1 DFQATT, CDR2 SNEGSKA (reference sequence). The CDR3 spells CSLLAGATDTQYF. CDR3 in DNA: TGCAGTCTGCTAGCGGGAGCCACAGATACGCAGTATTTT.

This clonotype has a count of ten or more. The gene calls are TRBV11-2 and TRBJ2-1, with 8 bases aligning to TRBD1. V dropped 0 bases and J dropped 2; count of bases not matched to a gene: 0. The CDR3 contains 15 residues. Germline V gives CDR1 SGHAT, CDR2 FQNNGV. CDR3 DNA sequence: TGTGCCAGCAGCTTAGAACAGGGGGCCTACAATGAGCAGTTCTTC. Translation gives CASSLEQGAYNEQFF. Drawing the rest from reference TRBV11-2 and TRBJ2-1, the complete variable domain is EAGVAQSPRYKIIEKRQSVAFWCNPISGHATLYWYQQILGQGPKLLIQFQNNGVVDDSQLPKDRFSAERLKGVDSTLKIQPAKLEDSAVYLCASSLEQGAYNEQFFGPGTRLTVL.